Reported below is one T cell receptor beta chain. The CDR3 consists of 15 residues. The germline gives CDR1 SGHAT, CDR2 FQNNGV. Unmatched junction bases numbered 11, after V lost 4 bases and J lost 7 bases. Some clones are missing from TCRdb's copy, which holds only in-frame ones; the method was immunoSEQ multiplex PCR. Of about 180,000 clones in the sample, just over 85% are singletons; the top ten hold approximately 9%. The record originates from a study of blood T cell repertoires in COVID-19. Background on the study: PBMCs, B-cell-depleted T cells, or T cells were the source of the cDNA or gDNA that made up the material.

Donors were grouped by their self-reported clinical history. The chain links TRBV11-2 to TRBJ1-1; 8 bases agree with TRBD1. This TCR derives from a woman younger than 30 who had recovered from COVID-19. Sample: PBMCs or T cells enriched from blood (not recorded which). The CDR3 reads CASSSYMGQEREAFF. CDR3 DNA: TGTGCCAGCAGCTCGTATATGGGACAGGAGCGTGAAGCTTTCTTT. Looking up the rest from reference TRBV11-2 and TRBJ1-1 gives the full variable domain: EAGVAQSPRYKIIEKRQSVAFWCNPISGHATLYWYQQILGQGPKLLIQFQNNGVVDDSQLPKDRFSAERLKGVDSTLKIQPAKLEDSAVYLCASSSYMGQEREAFFGQGTRLTVV.